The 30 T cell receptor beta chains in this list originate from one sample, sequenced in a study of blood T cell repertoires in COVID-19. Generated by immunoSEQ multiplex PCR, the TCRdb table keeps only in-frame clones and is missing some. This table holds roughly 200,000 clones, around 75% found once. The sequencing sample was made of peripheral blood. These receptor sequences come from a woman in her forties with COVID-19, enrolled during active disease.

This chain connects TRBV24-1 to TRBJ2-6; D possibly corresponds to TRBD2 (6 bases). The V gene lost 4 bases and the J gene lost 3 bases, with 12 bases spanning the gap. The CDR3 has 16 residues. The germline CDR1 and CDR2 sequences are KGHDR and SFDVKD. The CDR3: CATSEGGAHGANVLTF. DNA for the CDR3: TGTGCCACCAGTGAAGGAGGGGCGCATGGGGCCAACGTCCTGACTTTC.

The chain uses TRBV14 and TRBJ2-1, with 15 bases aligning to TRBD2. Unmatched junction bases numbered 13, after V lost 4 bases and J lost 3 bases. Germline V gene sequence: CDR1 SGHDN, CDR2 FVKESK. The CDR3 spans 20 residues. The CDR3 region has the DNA TGTGCCAGCAGCCCTTACTTAGGACTAGCGGGAGGGCTAGGCTACAATGAGCAGTTCTTC. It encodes CASSPYLGLAGGLGYNEQFF.

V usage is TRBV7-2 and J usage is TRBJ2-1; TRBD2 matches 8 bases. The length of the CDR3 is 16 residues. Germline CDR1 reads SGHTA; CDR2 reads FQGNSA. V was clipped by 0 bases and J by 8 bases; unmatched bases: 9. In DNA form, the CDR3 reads TGTGCCAGCAGCTTAGCTGAAGCGGGAGTAGGAGATGAGCAGTTCTTC. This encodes CASSLAEAGVGDEQFF.

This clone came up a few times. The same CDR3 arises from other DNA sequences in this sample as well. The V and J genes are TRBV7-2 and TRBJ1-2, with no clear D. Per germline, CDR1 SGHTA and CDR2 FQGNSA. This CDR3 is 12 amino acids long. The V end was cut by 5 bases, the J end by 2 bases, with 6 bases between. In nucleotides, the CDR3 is TGTGCCAGCAGCCCCGGGAACTATGGCTACACCTTC. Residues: CASSPGNYGYTF. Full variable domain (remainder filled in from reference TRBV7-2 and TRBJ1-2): GAGVSQSPSNKVTEKGKDVELRCDPISGHTALYWYRQSLGQGLEFLIYFQGNSAPDKSGLPSDRFSAERTGGSVSTLTIQRTQQEDSAVYLCASSPGNYGYTFGSGTRLTVV.

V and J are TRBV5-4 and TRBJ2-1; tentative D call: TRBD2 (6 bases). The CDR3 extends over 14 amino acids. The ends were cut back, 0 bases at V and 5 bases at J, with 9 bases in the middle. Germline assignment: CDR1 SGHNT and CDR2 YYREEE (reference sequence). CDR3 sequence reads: CASSLAREDNEQFF. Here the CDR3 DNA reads TGTGCCAGCAGCTTGGCCAGGGAGGACAATGAGCAGTTCTTC.

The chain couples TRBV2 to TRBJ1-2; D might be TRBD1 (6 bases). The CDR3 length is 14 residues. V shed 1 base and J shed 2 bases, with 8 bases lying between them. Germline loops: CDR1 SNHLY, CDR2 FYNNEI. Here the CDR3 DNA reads TGTGCCAGCAGTGAAGGTGGACAGAACTATGGCTACACCTTC. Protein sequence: CASSEGGQNYGYTF.

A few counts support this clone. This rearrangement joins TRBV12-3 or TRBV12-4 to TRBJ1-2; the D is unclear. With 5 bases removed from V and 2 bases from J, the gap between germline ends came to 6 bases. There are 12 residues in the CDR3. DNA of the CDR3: TGTGCCAGCAGTGAGTTGAACTATGGCTACACCTTC. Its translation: CASSELNYGYTF.

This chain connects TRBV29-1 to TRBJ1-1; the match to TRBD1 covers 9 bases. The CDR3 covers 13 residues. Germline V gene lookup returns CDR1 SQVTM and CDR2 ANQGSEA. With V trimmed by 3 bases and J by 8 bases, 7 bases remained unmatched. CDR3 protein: CSVDTGQGLEAFF. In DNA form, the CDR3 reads TGCAGCGTTGATACGGGACAGGGCCTGGAAGCTTTCTTT.

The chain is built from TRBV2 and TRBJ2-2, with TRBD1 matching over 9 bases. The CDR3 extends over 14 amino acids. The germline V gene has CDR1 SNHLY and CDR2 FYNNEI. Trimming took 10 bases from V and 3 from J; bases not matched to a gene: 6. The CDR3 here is CATKGQGDTGELFF. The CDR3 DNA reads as TGTGCCACCAAGGGACAGGGAGACACCGGGGAGCTGTTTTTT.

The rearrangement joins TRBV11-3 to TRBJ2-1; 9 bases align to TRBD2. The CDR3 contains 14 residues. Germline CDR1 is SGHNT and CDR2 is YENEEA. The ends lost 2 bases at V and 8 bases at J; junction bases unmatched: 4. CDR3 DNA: TGTGCCAGCAGCTTAAATAGCGGGGGCGATGAGCAGTTCTTC. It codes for CASSLNSGGDEQFF.

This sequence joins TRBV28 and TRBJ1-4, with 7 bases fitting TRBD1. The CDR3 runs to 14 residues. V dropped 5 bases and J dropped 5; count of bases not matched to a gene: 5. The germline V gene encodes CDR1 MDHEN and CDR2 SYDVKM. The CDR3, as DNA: TGTGCCAGCAGTCCCGGGACAGTAAATGAAAAACTGTTTTTT. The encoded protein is CASSPGTVNEKLFF.

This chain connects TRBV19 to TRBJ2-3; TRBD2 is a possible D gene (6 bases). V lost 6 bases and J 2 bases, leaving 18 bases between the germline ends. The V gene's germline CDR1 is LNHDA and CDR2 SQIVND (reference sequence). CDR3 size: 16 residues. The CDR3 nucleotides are TGTGCCAGTAGCACCTTTCCGGGGGTAAACACAGATACGCAGTATTTT. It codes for CASSTFPGVNTDTQYF.

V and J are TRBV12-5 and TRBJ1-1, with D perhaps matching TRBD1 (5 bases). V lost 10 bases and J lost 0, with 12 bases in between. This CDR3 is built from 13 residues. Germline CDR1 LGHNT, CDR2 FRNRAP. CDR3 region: CATSRALNTEAFF. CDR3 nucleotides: TGTGCTACCTCCAGGGCACTGAACACTGAAGCTTTCTTT.

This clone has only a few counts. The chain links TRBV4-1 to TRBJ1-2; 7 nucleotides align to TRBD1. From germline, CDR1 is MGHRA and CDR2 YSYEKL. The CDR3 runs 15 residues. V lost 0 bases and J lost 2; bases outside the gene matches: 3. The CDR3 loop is CASSQEGGANYGYTF. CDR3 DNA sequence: TGCGCCAGCAGCCAAGAAGGGGGCGCAAACTATGGCTACACCTTC.

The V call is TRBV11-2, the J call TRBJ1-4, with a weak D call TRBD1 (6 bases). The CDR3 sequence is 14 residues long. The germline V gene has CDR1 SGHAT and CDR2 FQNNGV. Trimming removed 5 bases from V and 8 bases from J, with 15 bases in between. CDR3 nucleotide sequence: TGTGCCAGCAGCCCGAACTCAAGGGGGGAAAAACTGTTTTTT. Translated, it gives CASSPNSRGEKLFF.

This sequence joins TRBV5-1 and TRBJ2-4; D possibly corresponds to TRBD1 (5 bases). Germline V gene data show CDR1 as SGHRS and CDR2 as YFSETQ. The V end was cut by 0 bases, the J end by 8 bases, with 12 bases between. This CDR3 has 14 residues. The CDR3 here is CASSLGQGRDIQYF. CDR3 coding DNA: TGCGCCAGCAGCTTGGGGCAGGGCAGAGACATTCAGTACTTC.

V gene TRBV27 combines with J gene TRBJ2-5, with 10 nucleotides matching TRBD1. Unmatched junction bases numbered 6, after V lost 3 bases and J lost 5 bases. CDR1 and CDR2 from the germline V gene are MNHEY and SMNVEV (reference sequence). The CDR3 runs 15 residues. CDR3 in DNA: TGTGCCAGCAGTTTCAGGACAGGGGGGGTGGAGACCCAGTACTTC. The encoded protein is CASSFRTGGVETQYF.

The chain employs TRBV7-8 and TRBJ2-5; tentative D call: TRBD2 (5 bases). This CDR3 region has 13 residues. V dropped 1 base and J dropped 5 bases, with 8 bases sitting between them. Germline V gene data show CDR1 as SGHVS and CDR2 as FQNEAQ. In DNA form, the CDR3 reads TGTGCCAGCAGCTTAGGAGGGCCGGAGACCCAGTACTTC. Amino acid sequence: CASSLGGPETQYF. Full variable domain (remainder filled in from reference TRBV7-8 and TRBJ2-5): GAGVSQSPRYKVAKRGQDVALRCDPISGHVSLFWYQQALGQGPEFLTYFQNEAQLDKSGLPSDRFFAERPEGSVSTLKIQRTQQEDSAVYLCASSLGGPETQYFGPGTRLLVL.

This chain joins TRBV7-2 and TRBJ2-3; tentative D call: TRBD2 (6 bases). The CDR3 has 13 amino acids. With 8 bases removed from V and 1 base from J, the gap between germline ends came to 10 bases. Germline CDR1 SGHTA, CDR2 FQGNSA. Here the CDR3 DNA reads TGTGCCAGCCTCTGGGGGGGCACAGATACGCAGTATTTT. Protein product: CASLWGGTDTQYF.

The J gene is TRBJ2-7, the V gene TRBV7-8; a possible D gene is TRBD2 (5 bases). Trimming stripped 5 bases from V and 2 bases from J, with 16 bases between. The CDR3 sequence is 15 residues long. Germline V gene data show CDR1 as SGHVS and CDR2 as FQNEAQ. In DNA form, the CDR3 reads TGTGCCAGCAGCGTCGGAGCGGAGATTGCCTACGAGCAGTACTTC. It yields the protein CASSVGAEIAYEQYF.

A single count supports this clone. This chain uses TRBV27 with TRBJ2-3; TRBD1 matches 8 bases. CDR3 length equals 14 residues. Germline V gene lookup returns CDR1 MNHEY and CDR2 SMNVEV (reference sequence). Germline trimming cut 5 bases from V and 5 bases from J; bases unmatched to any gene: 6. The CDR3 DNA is TGTGCCAGCAGTCCCCGGACAGGGCAAGATACGCAGTATTTT. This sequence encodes CASSPRTGQDTQYF.

CDR3 residues: CASSPADSTDTQYF. The CDR3 DNA reads as TGCGCCAGCAGCCCAGCGGACAGCACAGATACGCAGTATTTT. The chain combines TRBV4-3 with TRBJ2-3; D possibly corresponds to TRBD2 (5 bases). The CDR3 contains 14 residues. Looked up from germline, CDR1 is LGHNA and CDR2 is YSLEER. V lost 4 bases to trimming and J lost 0 bases, with 8 bases between them.

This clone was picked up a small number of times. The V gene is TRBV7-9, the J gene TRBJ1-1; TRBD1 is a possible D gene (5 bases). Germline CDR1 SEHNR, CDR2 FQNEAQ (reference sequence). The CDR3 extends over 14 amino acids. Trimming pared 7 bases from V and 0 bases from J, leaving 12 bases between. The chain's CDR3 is CASTLGQMNTEAFF. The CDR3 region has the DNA TGTGCCAGCACCCTGGGGCAGATGAACACTGAAGCTTTCTTT.

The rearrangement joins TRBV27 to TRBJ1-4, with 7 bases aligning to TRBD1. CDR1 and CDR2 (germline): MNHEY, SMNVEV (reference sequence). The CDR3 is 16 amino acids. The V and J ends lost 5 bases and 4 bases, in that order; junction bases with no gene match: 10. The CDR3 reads CASSQRHRGGNEKLFF. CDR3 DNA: TGTGCCAGCAGTCAGCGTCACAGGGGAGGTAATGAAAAACTGTTTTTT.

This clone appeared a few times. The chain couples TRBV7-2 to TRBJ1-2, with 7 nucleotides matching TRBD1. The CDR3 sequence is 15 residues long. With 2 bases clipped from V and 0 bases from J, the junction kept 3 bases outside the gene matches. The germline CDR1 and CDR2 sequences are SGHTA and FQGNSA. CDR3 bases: TGTGCCAGCAGCTTACTCCAGGGGGCTAACTATGGCTACACCTTC. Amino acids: CASSLLQGANYGYTF. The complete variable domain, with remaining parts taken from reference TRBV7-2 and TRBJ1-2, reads GAGVSQSPSNKVTEKGKDVELRCDPISGHTALYWYRQSLGQGLEFLIYFQGNSAPDKSGLPSDRFSAERTGGSVSTLTIQRTQQEDSAVYLCASSLLQGANYGYTFGSGTRLTVV.

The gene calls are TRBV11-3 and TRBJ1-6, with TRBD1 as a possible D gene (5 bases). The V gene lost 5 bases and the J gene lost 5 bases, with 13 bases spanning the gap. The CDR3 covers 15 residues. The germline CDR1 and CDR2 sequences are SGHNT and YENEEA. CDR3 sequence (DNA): TGTGCCAGCAGCAAAGGAGCAGGGAATAATTCACCCCTCCACTTT. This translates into CASSKGAGNNSPLHF. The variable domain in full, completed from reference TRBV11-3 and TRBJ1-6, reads EAGVVQSPRYKIIEKKQPVAFWCNPISGHNTLYWYLQNLGQGPELLIRYENEEAVDDSQLPKDRFSAERLKGVDSTLKIQPAELGDSAVYLCASSKGAGNNSPLHFGNGTRLTVT.

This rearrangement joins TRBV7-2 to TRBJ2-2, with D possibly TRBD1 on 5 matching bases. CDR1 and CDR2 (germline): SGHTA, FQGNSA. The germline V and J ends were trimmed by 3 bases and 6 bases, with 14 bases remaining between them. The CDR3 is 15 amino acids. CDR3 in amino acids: CASSFQGGAAGELFF. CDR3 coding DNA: TGTGCCAGCAGCTTCCAGGGTGGTGCAGCCGGGGAGCTGTTTTTT.

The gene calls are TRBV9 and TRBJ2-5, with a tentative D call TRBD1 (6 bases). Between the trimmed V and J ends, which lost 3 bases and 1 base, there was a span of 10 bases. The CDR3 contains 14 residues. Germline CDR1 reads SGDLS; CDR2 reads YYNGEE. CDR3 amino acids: CASSEADSQETQYF. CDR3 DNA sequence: TGTGCCAGCAGCGAGGCGGACAGCCAAGAGACCCAGTACTTC.

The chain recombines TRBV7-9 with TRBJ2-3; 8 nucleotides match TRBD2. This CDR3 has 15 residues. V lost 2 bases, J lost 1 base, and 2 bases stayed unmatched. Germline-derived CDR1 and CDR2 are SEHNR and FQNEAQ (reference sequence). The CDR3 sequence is CASSLSAGGTDTQYF. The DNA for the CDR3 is TGTGCCAGCAGCTTATCAGCGGGAGGCACAGATACGCAGTATTTT.

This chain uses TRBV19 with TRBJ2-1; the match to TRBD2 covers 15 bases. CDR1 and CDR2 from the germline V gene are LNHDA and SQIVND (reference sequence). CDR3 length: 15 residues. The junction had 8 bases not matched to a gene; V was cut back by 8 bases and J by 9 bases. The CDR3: CASGMGLAGGGEQFF. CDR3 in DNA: TGTGCCAGTGGAATGGGACTAGCGGGAGGAGGTGAGCAGTTCTTC. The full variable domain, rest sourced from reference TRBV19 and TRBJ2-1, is DGGITQSPKYLFRKEGQNVTLSCEQNLNHDAMYWYRQDPGQGLRLIYYSQIVNDFQKGDIAEGYSVSREKKESFPLTVTSAQKNPTAFYLCASGMGLAGGGEQFFGPGTRLTVL.